These 17 T cell receptor beta chains came from one sample sequenced in a study of T cell repertoires in cytomegalovirus infection. MiXCR, applied by TCRdb to the reads, yields one record per CDR3 protein. Counted here are approximately 180,000 distinct CDR3 sequences, more than 9% occurring once; the ten biggest clones make up roughly 4.8%. Sequencing was performed on PBMCs. These receptor sequences come from a human donor in good health (CMV status not recorded). Some clones in this sample may be carry-over from other donors' samples.

This clonotype is large by share. J is TRBJ2-3 and V is TRBV20-1; TRBD2 agrees at 13 bases. V gave up 6 bases and J gave up 4 bases; unmatched junction bases: 13. Germline CDR1 is DFQATT and CDR2 is SNEGSKA (reference sequence). The CDR3 covers 17 residues. The CDR3 spells CSAVLAGGLNFADTQYF. Written as DNA, the CDR3 is TGCAGTGCAGTACTAGCGGGGGGGCTCAACTTTGCAGATACGCAGTATTTT.

This clonotype appeared a few times. The chain carries TRBV28 and TRBJ1-1, with TRBD1 identical over 7 bases. The CDR3 is 13 amino acids. Germline assignment: CDR1 MDHEN and CDR2 SYDVKM. V was pared by 7 bases and J by 5 bases, with 7 bases of the junction left unmatched. CDR3 nucleotide sequence: TGTGCCAGCAAAAAAGGGGGCCGGACTGAAGCTTTCTTT. Translation gives CASKKGGRTEAFF.

In its sample, this clonotype was seen many times. The chain combines TRBV23-1 with TRBJ1-4; D not resolved. TRBV23-1 is assigned to the ORF class and has an uncertain function. Trimming shortened V by 0 bases and J by 2 bases, and 7 bases separated the two germline ends. The CDR3 extends over 15 amino acids. The CDR3 region has the DNA TGCGCCAGCAGTCAATCGGGGAGGACTAATGAAAAACTGTTTTTT. This encodes CASSQSGRTNEKLFF.

The rearrangement uses TRBV30 and TRBJ1-2, with D perhaps matching TRBD1 (6 bases). Looked up from germline, CDR1 is GTSNPN and CDR2 is SVGIG (reference sequence). The CDR3 has 12 amino acids. V gave up 4 bases and J gave up 4 bases, with 10 bases separating them. CDR3 sequence: CAWIQGSYGYTF. Here the CDR3 DNA reads TGTGCCTGGATCCAGGGGTCCTATGGCTACACCTTC. Together with reference TRBV30 and TRBJ1-2, the CDR3 gives the full variable domain: SQTIHQWPATLVQPVGSPLSLECTVEGTSNPNLYWYRQAAGRGLQLLFYSVGIGQISSEVPQNLSASRPQDRQFILSSKKLLLSDSGFYLCAWIQGSYGYTFGSGTRLTVV.

This clonotype was seen ten or more times. The DNA of the CDR3 is TGTGCCAGCAGGAGAGGGACAGGAAACAATGAGCAGTTCTTC. Translated, it gives CASRRGTGNNEQFF. The chain uses TRBV25-1 and TRBJ2-1, with 8 nucleotides matching TRBD1. CDR1 is MGHDK, CDR2 SYGVNS, per germline. The CDR3 consists of 14 residues. The V segment lost 6 bases and the J segment 5 bases; nucleotides outside the gene matches: 6.

In its sample, this clonotype was seen many times. The chain combines TRBV7-9 with TRBJ2-1; 9 bases map to TRBD2. Trimming took 3 bases from V and 8 from J; bases not matched to a gene: 5. Germline V gives CDR1 SEHNR, CDR2 FQNEAQ (reference sequence). There are 14 residues in the CDR3. CDR3 coding DNA: TGTGCCAGCAGCTTTTATAGCGGGAGCGATGAGCAGTTCTTC. It codes for CASSFYSGSDEQFF. Supplemented by reference TRBV7-9 and TRBJ2-1, the full variable domain reads DTGVSQNPRHKITKRGQNVTFRCDPISEHNRLYWYRQTLGQGPEFLTYFQNEAQLEKSRLLSDRFSAERPKGSFSTLEIQRTEQGDSAMYLCASSFYSGSDEQFFGPGTRLTVL.

This clonotype came up many times. The V and J genes are TRBV2 and TRBJ1-5; D call uncertain. With 7 bases removed from V and 0 bases from J, the gap between germline ends came to 19 bases. Germline loops: CDR1 SNHLY, CDR2 FYNNEI. The CDR3 is 17 amino acids. The CDR3 reads CASTYDGNRYSNQPQHF. CDR3 DNA sequence: TGTGCCAGCACCTATGACGGGAACAGATATAGCAATCAGCCCCAGCATTTT.

The chain recombines TRBV20-1 with TRBJ2-7, with 11 nucleotides matching TRBD2. Germline trimming cut 0 bases from V and 6 bases from J; bases unmatched to any gene: 7. CDR1 is DFQATT and CDR2 is SNEGSKA in the germline V gene (reference sequence). The CDR3 totals 15 residues. CDR3 DNA: TGCAGTGCTAGAGATAATAGCGGGAGGGTGTTCGAGCAGTACTTC. It yields the protein CSARDNSGRVFEQYF.

A word on this clonotype: This may stem from a read error, because a much larger clone lies one nucleotide away. J is TRBJ2-1 and V is TRBV28; D is undetermined. CDR3 size: 14 residues. Germline CDR1 reads MDHEN; CDR2 reads SYDVKM. The CDR3 region is CASSLINSYNEQCF. For the CDR3, the DNA is TGTGCCAGCAGTTTAATAAATTCATACAATGAGCAGTGCTTC.

This clonotype was counted many times. The chain has TRBV7-2 and TRBJ2-7; 7 nucleotides agree with TRBD1. CDR3 size: 14 residues. V shed 6 bases, J shed 2 bases, and the junction held 7 bases outside the gene matches. The germline V gene has CDR1 SGHTA and CDR2 FQGNSA. The CDR3 loop is CASRYRGEPYEQYF. The CDR3 DNA follows: TGTGCCAGCAGATACAGGGGTGAACCCTACGAGCAGTACTTC.

The chain couples TRBV5-4 to TRBJ1-2; D is uncertain. CDR1 and CDR2 from the germline V gene are SGHNT and YYREEE (reference sequence). The CDR3 has 17 residues. Trimming removed 0 bases at V and 0 bases at J, with 15 bases between. Here the CDR3 DNA reads TGTGCCAGCAGCTTGGCTGTCGGATTCAAGGCTAACTATGGCTACACCTTC. This codes for CASSLAVGFKANYGYTF.

This clonotype was recorded once. V gene TRBV27 combines with J gene TRBJ1-6; D not certain. CDR1 MNHEY and CDR2 SMNVEV come from the germline V gene (reference sequence). The length of the CDR3 is 12 residues. V lost 3 bases and J lost 8, with 5 bases in between. The CDR3 sequence: CASSFSHSPLHF. The CDR3 DNA reads TGTGCCAGCAGTTTCAGTCATTCACCCCTCCACTTT.

This clonotype was counted ten times or more. This rearrangement joins TRBV28 to TRBJ2-7; 11 nucleotides agree with TRBD1. CDR1 is MDHEN, CDR2 SYDVKM, per germline. After removal of 7 bases from V and 5 bases from J, the junction contained 13 bases not matched to a gene. The length of the CDR3 is 16 residues. CDR3 bases: TGTGCCAGCACCTACGCAGGGACAGGGGGAAAGAACGAGCAGTACTTC. Translated: CASTYAGTGGKNEQYF.

This clonotype was recorded many times. V usage is TRBV4-1 and J usage is TRBJ2-7, with 13 bases that match TRBD2. The CDR3 extends over 15 amino acids. V was clipped by 4 bases and J by 3 bases; unmatched bases: 3. Germline-derived CDR1 and CDR2 are MGHRA and YSYEKL. The CDR3 reads CASSLLAGGRYEQYF. The CDR3 bases are TGCGCCAGCAGCCTACTAGCGGGGGGGCGCTACGAGCAGTACTTC.

This chain uses TRBV28 with TRBJ2-3, with 7 bases aligning to TRBD1. The V and J ends lost 9 bases and 1 base, in that order; junction bases with no gene match: 4. The germline gives CDR1 MDHEN, CDR2 SYDVKM. The CDR3 is 13 amino acids. The chain's CDR3 is CASTGTGTDTQYF. The CDR3 bases are TGTGCCAGTACCGGGACAGGCACAGATACGCAGTATTTT. Full variable domain (rest looked up from reference TRBV28 and TRBJ2-3): DVKVTQSSRYLVKRTGEKVFLECVQDMDHENMFWYRQDPGLGLRLIYFSYDVKMKEKGDIPEGYSVSREKKERFSLILESASTNQTSMYLCASTGTGTDTQYFGPGTRLTVL.

This clonotype was counted at least ten times. V gene TRBV28 combines with J gene TRBJ2-7; 12 nucleotides agree with TRBD1. Germline V CDR1 and CDR2: MDHEN, SYDVKM. V shed 5 bases and J 4 bases; nucleotides not matched to a gene: 6. The CDR3 spans 15 residues. The CDR3 spells CASSGGTGGRYEQYF. For the CDR3, the DNA is TGTGCCAGCAGTGGAGGGACAGGGGGCAGGTACGAGCAGTACTTC.

The J gene is TRBJ2-3, the V gene TRBV28, with D tentatively TRBD2 (6 bases). In germline, CDR1 is MDHEN, CDR2 SYDVKM. The germline V and J ends were trimmed by 6 bases and 1 base, with 14 bases remaining between them. CDR3 length equals 15 residues. The CDR3 spells CASSAPGGGTDTQYF. CDR3 coding DNA: TGTGCCAGCAGCGCCCCCGGGGGAGGCACAGATACGCAGTATTTT.